What follows are 31 T cell receptor beta chains derived from one specimen sequenced in a study of cytomegalovirus exposure and HLA in healthy donors. PCR was performed using 60 Vbeta and 13 Jbeta primers. TCRdb's copy holds only in-frame clones and misses some; the assay was immunoSEQ multiplex PCR. This repertoire shows 55,000 to 65,000 clones, 80% to 90% found once; its top ten account for roughly 1.6%. The sequenced sample consisted of PBMCs. The receptors here all came from a man in his thirties or forties in good health and CMV-seropositive.

A note on this clone: At one boundary the junction diverges from the germline segment, which might be a read error. The gene calls are TRBV7-7 and TRBJ2-3; D tentatively fits TRBD1 or TRBD2 (5 bases each). The V gene's germline CDR1 is SSHAT and CDR2 FNYEAQ (reference sequence). This CDR3 has 13 residues. The CDR3 sequence is CASSLAQTDAQYF. The CDR3 coding sequence is TGTGCTAGCAGCTTAGCGCAGACAGATGCGCAGTATTTT.

The V call is TRBV4-3, the J call TRBJ2-7, with D possibly TRBD2 on 6 matching bases. CDR1 and CDR2 (germline): LGHNA, YSLEER. V was clipped by 1 base and J by 2 bases, with 12 bases between them. This CDR3 contains 15 residues. The CDR3 DNA sequence: TGCGCCAGCAGCCAAGTGGGCGGGATAGCCTACGAGCAGTACTTC. Amino acid sequence: CASSQVGGIAYEQYF.

The chain is built from TRBV5-1 and TRBJ1-1; D is undetermined. Germline CDR1 and CDR2: SGHRS and YFSETQ. The germline V and J ends were trimmed by 1 base and 3 bases, with 10 bases remaining between them. CDR3 size: 14 residues. The CDR3 loop reads CASSLTLADTEAFF. DNA of the CDR3: TGCGCCAGCAGCTTGACCCTGGCGGACACTGAAGCTTTCTTT.

The gene calls are TRBV9 and TRBJ2-5, with TRBD2 identical over 15 bases. Gene TRBJ2-7 matches the end of the DNA better, so the J call may be wrong. This CDR3 has 14 residues. CDR1 is SGDLS and CDR2 is YYNGEE in the germline V gene. CDR3 sequence (DNA): TGTGCCAGCAGAGGGACTAGCGGGAGGCACGAGCAGTACTTC. Translated: CASRGTSGRHEQYF.

The V call is TRBV11-1, the J call TRBJ2-3; D perhaps matches TRBD1 (5 bases). With 6 bases removed from V and 1 base from J, the gap between germline ends came to 17 bases. Germline values: CDR1 SGHAT, CDR2 FQDESV (reference sequence). This CDR3 is 16 amino acids long. In nucleotides, the CDR3 is TGTGCCAGCAGACCTCAGGGCTTCTTGGGCACAGATACGCAGTATTTT. Protein sequence: CASRPQGFLGTDTQYF.

The chain uses TRBV29-1 and TRBJ1-1; D is unresolved. This CDR3 is built from 11 residues. CDR1 is SQVTM and CDR2 is ANQGSEA in the germline V gene. Here the CDR3 reads CSSGRDTEAFF. DNA of the CDR3: TGCAGTTCCGGTCGGGACACTGAAGCTTTCTTT.

This clone was counted once. J is TRBJ2-3 and V is TRBV28; D gene uncertain. Trimming took 2 bases from V and 0 from J, leaving 15 bases between them. Germline V gene lookup returns CDR1 MDHEN and CDR2 SYDVKM. CDR3 length: 17 amino acids. The CDR3 region is CASSLVSRASSTDTQYF. CDR3 in DNA: TGTGCCAGCAGTTTAGTCTCAAGAGCGTCGAGCACAGATACGCAGTATTTT.

There are a few counts of this clone. This chain uses TRBV5-1 with TRBJ1-1; a possible D gene is TRBD1 (5 bases). The CDR3 consists of 14 residues. The V end was cut by 3 bases, the J end by 1 base, with 10 bases between. Germline V CDR1 and CDR2: SGHRS, YFSETQ. CDR3 sequence (DNA): TGCGCCAGCAGCTACCGGGACTCGAACACTGAAGCTTTCTTT. Amino acid sequence: CASSYRDSNTEAFF. Full variable domain (missing parts from reference TRBV5-1 and TRBJ1-1): KAGVTQTPRYLIKTRGQQVTLSCSPISGHRSVSWYQQTPGQGLQFLFEYFSETQRNKGNFPGRFSGRQFSNSRSEMNVSTLELGDSALYLCASSYRDSNTEAFFGQGTRLTVV.

The rearrangement links TRBV5-1 to TRBJ2-2, with D unresolved. The germline V gene has CDR1 SGHRS and CDR2 YFSETQ. The CDR3 is 16 residues long. The V and J ends lost 0 bases and 0 bases respectively, with 9 bases between them. The CDR3 is CASSLASQANTGELFF. The CDR3 coding sequence is TGCGCCAGCAGCTTGGCGTCCCAGGCGAACACCGGGGAGCTGTTTTTT.

The chain couples TRBV4-2 to TRBJ1-2; 7 positions agree with TRBD1. The trim removed 2 bases at V and 6 bases at J, leaving 3 bases unmatched. Germline loops: CDR1 LGHNA, CDR2 YNFKEQ. The CDR3 loop spans 13 amino acids. The CDR3 loop reads CASSQRQGDGYTF. The CDR3 DNA is TGTGCCAGCAGCCAAAGACAGGGTGATGGCTACACCTTC.

This chain joins TRBV18 and TRBJ2-4; TRBD1 is a possible D gene (6 bases). The V end was cut by 1 base, the J end by 3 bases, with 7 bases between. The CDR3 is 14 amino acids. Germline-derived CDR1 and CDR2 are KGHSH and LQKENI. CDR3 loop: CASSPQGDKNIQYF. The CDR3 nucleotides read TGTGCCAGCTCACCACAGGGGGACAAAAACATTCAGTACTTC.

This chain links TRBV30 with TRBJ2-7; 8 nucleotides match TRBD2. The V segment lost 2 bases and the J segment 3 bases; nucleotides outside the gene matches: 9. The CDR3 has 15 residues. Germline CDR1 and CDR2: GTSNPN and SVGIG (reference sequence). CDR3 amino acids: CAWSPTRTSSYEQYF. The CDR3 DNA is TGTGCCTGGAGTCCCACCCGGACTAGCAGCTACGAGCAGTACTTC. The full variable domain, rest sourced from reference TRBV30 and TRBJ2-7, is SQTIHQWPATLVQPVGSPLSLECTVEGTSNPNLYWYRQAAGRGLQLLFYSVGIGQISSEVPQNLSASRPQDRQFILSSKKLLLSDSGFYLCAWSPTRTSSYEQYFGPGTRLTVT.

The gene calls are TRBV5-1 and TRBJ1-4, with TRBD1 matching 8 bases. The junction had 1 base not matched to a gene; V was cut back by 3 bases and J by 0 bases. CDR1 is SGHRS and CDR2 is YFSETQ in the germline V gene. This CDR3 region has 15 residues. In nucleotides, the CDR3 is TGCGCCAGCAGCTCGGGACAGGCAACTAATGAAAAACTGTTTTTT. Its translation: CASSSGQATNEKLFF.

The genes are TRBV7-2 and TRBJ2-5, with D possibly matching TRBD2 (7 bases). V was trimmed by 3 bases and J by 5 bases, leaving 19 bases between them. This CDR3 has 16 amino acids. Germline CDR1 reads SGHTA; CDR2 reads FQGNSA. CDR3 nucleotides: TGTGCCAGCAGCTTTTTGGCGGGGGCCCCCGGGGAGACCCAGTACTTC. Its protein is CASSFLAGAPGETQYF.

The genes are TRBV28 and TRBJ2-2, with D perhaps matching TRBD1 (5 bases). The V and J ends lost 6 bases and 3 bases respectively, with 14 bases between them. The length of the CDR3 is 15 residues. Germline V lookup: CDR1 MDHEN, CDR2 SYDVKM. The DNA for the CDR3 is TGTGCCAGCAGGCCTGTTTTAGGGGACACCGGGGAGCTGTTTTTT. This encodes CASRPVLGDTGELFF.

The rearrangement joins TRBV30 to TRBJ2-3; a weak D match, TRBD2 (6 bases). With 7 bases removed from V and 7 bases from J, the gap between germline ends came to 18 bases. The CDR3 has 13 residues. From germline, CDR1 is GTSNPN and CDR2 SVGIG (reference sequence). The CDR3 is CASYRLARNTQYF. CDR3 nucleotide sequence: TGTGCCTCGTACCGTCTAGCGCGAAATACGCAGTATTTT.

V and J are TRBV6-6 and TRBJ1-1; D unresolved. The CDR3 extends over 11 amino acids. Germline CDR1 reads MNHNY; CDR2 reads SVGAGI (reference sequence). V shed 0 bases and J shed 8 bases, with 4 bases lying between them. As DNA, the CDR3 is TGTGCCAGCAGTTACTCGGCAGAAGCTTTCTTT. Amino acids: CASSYSAEAFF.

The V call is TRBV6-6, the J call TRBJ1-1; 7 bases agree with TRBD1. J was trimmed by 8 bases and V by 6 bases; bases with no gene match: 9. Germline assignment: CDR1 MNHNY and CDR2 SVGAGI (reference sequence). The CDR3 runs 13 residues. CDR3: CASSRPDRKEAFF. The CDR3 DNA is TGTGCCAGCAGCCGCCCGGACAGGAAGGAAGCTTTCTTT.

This rearrangement joins TRBV4-2 to TRBJ1-3, with 7 bases fitting TRBD1. The CDR3 has 16 residues. The V and J ends lost 1 base and 3 bases, in that order; junction bases with no gene match: 6. Per the germline V gene, CDR1 is LGHNA and CDR2 is YNFKEQ. This CDR3 is CASSQVRGLGGNTIYF. CDR3 in DNA: TGTGCCAGCAGCCAAGTTAGGGGGCTGGGTGGAAACACCATATATTTT.

The chain joins TRBV7-9 to TRBJ2-6, with D tentatively TRBD1 (6 bases). The V gene's germline CDR1 is SEHNR and CDR2 FQNEAQ (reference sequence). Trimming removed 5 bases from V and 2 bases from J, with 16 bases in between. This CDR3 region has 17 residues. The CDR3 loop is CASSGETGQPGANVLTF. As DNA, the CDR3 is TGTGCCAGCAGCGGAGAAACAGGGCAGCCTGGGGCCAACGTCCTGACTTTC.

This rearrangement joins TRBV5-6 to TRBJ1-1, with TRBD1 as a possible D gene (5 bases). CDR3 length equals 14 residues. CDR1 SGHDT and CDR2 YYEEEE come from the germline V gene. Trimming took 2 bases from V and 0 from J, leaving 8 bases between them. CDR3 in amino acids: CASSLVQVNTEAFF. Here the CDR3 DNA reads TGTGCCAGCAGCTTAGTACAGGTGAACACTGAAGCTTTCTTT.

The count of this clone is one. V is TRBV30 and J is TRBJ1-2, with a tentative D call TRBD1 (6 bases). The ends were cut back, 0 bases at V and 7 bases at J, with 12 bases in the middle. Germline V gives CDR1 GTSNPN, CDR2 SVGIG (reference sequence). This CDR3 has 13 amino acids. The CDR3 is CAWSVLGGSGYTF. For the CDR3, the DNA is TGTGCCTGGAGTGTACTAGGGGGTAGTGGCTACACCTTC.

A remark on this clone: One end of the junction varies from germline; a read error may be responsible. The chain joins TRBV7-9 to TRBJ1-5; D remains ambiguous. The CDR3 sequence is 12 residues long. Germline CDR1 and CDR2: SEHNR and FQNEAQ (reference sequence). The CDR3 DNA reads TGTTCCAGCAGCTTACTGGGCCAGCCCCAGCATTTT. It yields the protein CSSSLLGQPQHF. The whole variable domain, filled in from reference TRBV7-9 and TRBJ1-5, reads DTGVSQNPRHKITKRGQNVTFRCDPISEHNRLYWYRQTLGQGPEFLTYFQNEAQLEKSRLLSDRFSAERPKGSFSTLEIQRTEQGDSAMYLCSSSLLGQPQHFGDGTRLSIL.

This chain connects TRBV7-9 to TRBJ2-7, with D unresolved. The germline V and J ends were trimmed by 3 bases and 2 bases, with 2 bases remaining between them. Germline CDR1 is SEHNR and CDR2 is FQNEAQ (reference sequence). CDR3 length: 11 residues. This CDR3 reads CASSFAYEQYF. The CDR3 DNA follows: TGTGCCAGCAGCTTCGCCTACGAGCAGTACTTC.

This clone was seen only once. The rearrangement joins TRBV11-3 to TRBJ2-1, with 10 nucleotides matching TRBD2. The J segment lost 15 bases and the V segment lost 5 bases, leaving 13 bases of the junction unmatched. The CDR3 spans 14 residues. Germline CDR1 SGHNT, CDR2 YENEEA. The CDR3 loop reads CASSQPRTSGEGFF. CDR3 DNA sequence: TGTGCCAGCAGCCAACCCCGGACTAGCGGAGAGGGGTTCTTC.

This clone has only a few counts. The chain couples TRBV6-4 to TRBJ2-3; 8 nucleotides match TRBD1. Germline assignment: CDR1 MRHNA and CDR2 SNTAGT. Trimming took 5 bases from V and 4 from J; bases not matched to a gene: 5. There are 14 residues in the CDR3. The CDR3 DNA follows: TGTGCCAGCAGTCTCGGACAGGGCTCAGATACGCAGTATTTT. It translates to CASSLGQGSDTQYF.

The chain has TRBV11-3 and TRBJ1-3; 9 bases match TRBD1. The germline CDR1 and CDR2 sequences are SGHNT and YENEEA. This CDR3 contains 16 residues. Losses at the gene ends were 3 bases for V and 2 bases for J; bases not matched to a gene: 5. The CDR3 DNA reads TGTGCCAGCAGCTTTTTACAGGGGGCTACTGGAAACACCATATATTTT. It translates to CASSFLQGATGNTIYF.

The CDR3 bases are TGTGCCAGTAGTACCCGCCGGGATAGCGGGAGGTCCTCCTACGAGCAGTACTTC. Translated: CASSTRRDSGRSSYEQYF. The chain couples TRBV19 to TRBJ2-7; 10 bases are a match to TRBD2. Trimming took 4 bases from V and 0 from J; bases not matched to a gene: 12. Germline V gene lookup returns CDR1 LNHDA and CDR2 SQIVND (reference sequence). There are 18 residues in the CDR3.

The V and J genes are TRBV9 and TRBJ2-7; D not certain. The germline V gene encodes CDR1 SGDLS and CDR2 YYNGEE. The CDR3 is 15 residues long. V lost 0 bases and J lost 3, with 13 bases in between. CDR3 in DNA: TGTGCCAGCAGCGTAGGGGCAGGTGCCTACTACGAGCAGTACTTC. Its protein product is CASSVGAGAYYEQYF.

The J gene is TRBJ1-2, the V gene TRBV2; 11 positions match TRBD1. The CDR3 consists of 15 residues. Trimming at V came to 5 bases and at J to 1 base, leaving 3 bases not matched to a gene. Germline V CDR1 and CDR2: SNHLY, FYNNEI. The CDR3 loop is CASSHGTGGNYGYTF. CDR3 in DNA: TGTGCCAGCAGTCATGGGACAGGGGGTAACTATGGCTACACCTTC.

The chain has TRBV4-3 and TRBJ1-5, with D maybe TRBD1 (5 bases). Germline values: CDR1 LGHNA, CDR2 YSLEER. Trimming cost V 3 bases and J 3 bases, with 9 bases left between them. The CDR3 covers 14 residues. The CDR3 here is CASSQGPNNQPQHF. CDR3 DNA sequence: TGCGCCAGCAGCCAGGGGCCCAACAATCAGCCCCAGCATTTT.